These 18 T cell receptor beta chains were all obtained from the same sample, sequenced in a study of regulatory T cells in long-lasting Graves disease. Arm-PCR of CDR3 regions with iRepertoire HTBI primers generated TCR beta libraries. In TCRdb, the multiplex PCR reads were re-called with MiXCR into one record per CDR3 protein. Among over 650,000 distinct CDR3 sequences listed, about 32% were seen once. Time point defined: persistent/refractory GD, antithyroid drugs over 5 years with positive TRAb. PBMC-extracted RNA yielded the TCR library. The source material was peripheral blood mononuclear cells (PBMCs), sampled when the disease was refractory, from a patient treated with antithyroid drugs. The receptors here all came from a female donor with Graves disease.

CDR3 in amino acids: CASSLPPRQGNTEAFF. The CDR3 coding sequence is TGTGCCAGCAGCTTACCACCTCGACAGGGAAACACTGAAGCTTTCTTT. The chain is built from TRBV7-6 and TRBJ1-1; 7 nucleotides agree with TRBD1. Germline-derived CDR1 and CDR2 are SGHVS and FNYEAQ. This CDR3 has 16 amino acids. With 2 bases clipped from V and 2 bases from J, the junction kept 8 bases outside the gene matches. The complete variable domain, with remaining parts taken from reference TRBV7-6 and TRBJ1-1, reads GAGVSQSPRYKVTKRGQDVALRCDPISGHVSLYWYRQALGQGPEFLTYFNYEAQQDKSGLPNDRFSAERPEGSISTLTIQRTEQRDSAMYRCASSLPPRQGNTEAFFGQGTRLTVV.

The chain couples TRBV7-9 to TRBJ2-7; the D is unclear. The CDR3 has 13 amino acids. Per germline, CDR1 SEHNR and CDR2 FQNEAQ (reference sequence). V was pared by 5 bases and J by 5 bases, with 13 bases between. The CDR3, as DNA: TGTGCCAGCAGCCTCGTCACCTCGGACGAGCAGTACTTC. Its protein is CASSLVTSDEQYF. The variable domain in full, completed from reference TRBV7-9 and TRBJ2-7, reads DTGVSQNPRHKITKRGQNVTFRCDPISEHNRLYWYRQTLGQGPEFLTYFQNEAQLEKSRLLSDRFSAERPKGSFSTLEIQRTEQGDSAMYLCASSLVTSDEQYFGPGTRLTVT.

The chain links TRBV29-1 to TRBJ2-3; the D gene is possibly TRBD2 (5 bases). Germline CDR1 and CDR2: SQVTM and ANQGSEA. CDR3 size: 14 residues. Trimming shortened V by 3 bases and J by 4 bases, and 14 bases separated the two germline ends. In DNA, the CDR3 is TGCAGCGTTGATCCCGGGATGGGTCCAGATACGCAGTATTTT. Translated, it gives CSVDPGMGPDTQYF.

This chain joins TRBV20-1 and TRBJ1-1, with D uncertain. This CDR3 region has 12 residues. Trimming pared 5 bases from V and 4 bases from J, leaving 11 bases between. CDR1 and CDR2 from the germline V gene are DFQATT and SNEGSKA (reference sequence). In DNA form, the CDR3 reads TGCAGTGCTGTAGACGCGGGCACTGAAGCTTTCTTT. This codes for CSAVDAGTEAFF.

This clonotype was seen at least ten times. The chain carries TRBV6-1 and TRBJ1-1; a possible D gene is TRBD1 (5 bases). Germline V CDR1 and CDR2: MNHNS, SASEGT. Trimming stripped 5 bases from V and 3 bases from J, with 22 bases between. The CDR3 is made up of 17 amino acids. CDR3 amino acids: CASSRPQLDSLDTEAFF. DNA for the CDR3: TGTGCCAGCAGTCGACCTCAACTAGACAGTTTGGACACTGAAGCTTTCTTT.

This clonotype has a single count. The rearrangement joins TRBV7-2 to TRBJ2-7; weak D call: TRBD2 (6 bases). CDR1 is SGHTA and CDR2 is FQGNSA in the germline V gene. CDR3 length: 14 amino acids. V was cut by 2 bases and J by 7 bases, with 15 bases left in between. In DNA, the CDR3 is TGTGCCAGCAGCTTAAGCCTAGCGATCAGGGAGCAGTACTTC. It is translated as CASSLSLAIREQYF.

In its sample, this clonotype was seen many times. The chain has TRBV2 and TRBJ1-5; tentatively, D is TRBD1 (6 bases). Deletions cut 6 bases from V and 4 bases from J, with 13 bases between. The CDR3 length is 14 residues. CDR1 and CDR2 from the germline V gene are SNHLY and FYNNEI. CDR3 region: CASRRDTENQPQHF. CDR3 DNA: TGTGCCAGCAGAAGGGACACCGAAAATCAGCCCCAGCATTTT.

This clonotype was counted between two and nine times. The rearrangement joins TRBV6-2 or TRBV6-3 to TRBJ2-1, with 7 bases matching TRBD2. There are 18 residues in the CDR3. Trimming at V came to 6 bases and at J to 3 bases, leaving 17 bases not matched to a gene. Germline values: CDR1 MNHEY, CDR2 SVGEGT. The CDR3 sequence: CASSERRGRAEGYNEQFF. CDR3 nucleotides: TGTGCCAGCAGCGAACGCCGGGGGAGGGCTGAGGGCTACAATGAGCAGTTCTTC.

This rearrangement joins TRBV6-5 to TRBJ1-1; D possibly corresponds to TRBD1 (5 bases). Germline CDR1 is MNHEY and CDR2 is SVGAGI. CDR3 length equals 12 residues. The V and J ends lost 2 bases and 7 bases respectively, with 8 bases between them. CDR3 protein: CASSYRGIEAFF. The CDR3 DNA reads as TGTGCCAGCAGTTACAGGGGTATTGAAGCTTTCTTT.

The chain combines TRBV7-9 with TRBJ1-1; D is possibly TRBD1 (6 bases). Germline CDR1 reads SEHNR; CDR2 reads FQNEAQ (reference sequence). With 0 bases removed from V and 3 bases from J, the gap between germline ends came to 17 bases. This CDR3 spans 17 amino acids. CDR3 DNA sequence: TGTGCCAGCAGCTTAGCAGGCAGGGGTACTCTGGACACTGAAGCTTTCTTT. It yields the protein CASSLAGRGTLDTEAFF.

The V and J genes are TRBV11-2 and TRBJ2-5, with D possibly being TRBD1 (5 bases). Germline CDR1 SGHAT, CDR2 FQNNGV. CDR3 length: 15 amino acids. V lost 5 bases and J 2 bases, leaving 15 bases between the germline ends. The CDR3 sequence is CASSVLGQLQETQYF. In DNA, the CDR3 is TGTGCCAGCAGCGTGTTGGGGCAATTACAAGAGACCCAGTACTTC.

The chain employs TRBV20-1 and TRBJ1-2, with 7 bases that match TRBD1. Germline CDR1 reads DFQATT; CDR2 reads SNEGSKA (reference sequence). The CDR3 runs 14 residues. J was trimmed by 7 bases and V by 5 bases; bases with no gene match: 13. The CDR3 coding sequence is TGCAGTGCTTACTTGCGGAGGGGGCCTGGTGGCTACACCTTC. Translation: CSAYLRRGPGGYTF.

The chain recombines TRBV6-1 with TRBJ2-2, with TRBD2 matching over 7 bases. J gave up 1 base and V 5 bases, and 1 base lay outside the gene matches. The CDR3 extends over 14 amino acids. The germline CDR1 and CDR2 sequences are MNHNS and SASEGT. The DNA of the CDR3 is TGTGCCAGCAGTCTAGCGGTGAACACCGGGGAGCTGTTTTTT. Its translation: CASSLAVNTGELFF.

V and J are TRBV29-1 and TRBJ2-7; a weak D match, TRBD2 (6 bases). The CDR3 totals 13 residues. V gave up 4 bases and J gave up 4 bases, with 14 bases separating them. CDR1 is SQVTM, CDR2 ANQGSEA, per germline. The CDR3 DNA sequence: TGCAGCGTTGGAGGGACGCGGGGTTACGAGCAGTACTTC. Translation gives CSVGGTRGYEQYF.

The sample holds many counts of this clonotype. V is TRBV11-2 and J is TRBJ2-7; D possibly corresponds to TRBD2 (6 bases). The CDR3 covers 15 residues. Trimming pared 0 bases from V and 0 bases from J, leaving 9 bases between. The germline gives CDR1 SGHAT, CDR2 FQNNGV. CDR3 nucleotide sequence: TGTGCCAGCAGCTTAGAGGCCGGGAGCTCCTACGAGCAGTACTTC. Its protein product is CASSLEAGSSYEQYF.

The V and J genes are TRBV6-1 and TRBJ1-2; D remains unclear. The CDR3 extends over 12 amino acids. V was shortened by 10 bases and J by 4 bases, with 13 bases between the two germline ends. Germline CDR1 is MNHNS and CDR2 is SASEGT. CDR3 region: CAIHREIYGYTF. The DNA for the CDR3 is TGTGCCATTCACCGCGAGATCTATGGCTACACCTTC.

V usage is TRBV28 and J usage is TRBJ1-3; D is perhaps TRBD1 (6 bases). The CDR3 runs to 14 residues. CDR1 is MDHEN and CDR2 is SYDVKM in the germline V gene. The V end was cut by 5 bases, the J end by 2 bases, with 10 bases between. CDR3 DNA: TGTGCCAGCAGTGAGGCAGGGGCTGGAAACACCATATATTTT. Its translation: CASSEAGAGNTIYF.

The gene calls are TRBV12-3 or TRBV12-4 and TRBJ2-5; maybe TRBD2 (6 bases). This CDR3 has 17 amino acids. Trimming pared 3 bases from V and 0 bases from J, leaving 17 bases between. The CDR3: CASSFRETPKDQETQYF. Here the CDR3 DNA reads TGTGCCAGCAGTTTCCGGGAGACTCCGAAGGACCAAGAGACCCAGTACTTC.